This T cell receptor beta chain appears in the sequencing data of a study of blood T cell repertoires in COVID-19 (TCRdb year 2020). Concerning the study at large: Samples from collaborators originated in the United States, Italy and Spain and spanned both the acute and convalescent phases of COVID-19. A freely available public database, intended as a resource for researchers studying the immune response to SARS-CoV-2, is where the repertoires were released. The prospective study material was composed of cDNA or gDNA derived from T cells, B-cell-depleted T cells, or PBMCs. Sample metadata almost always included a de-identified subject ID, COVID-19 status, age in years and sex. The dataset comprised deeply sampled blood TCRbeta repertoires from subjects exposed to, actively infected with, or recovered from COVID-19. HLA class I and class II types, where available, came from metadata supplied by the sample provider rather than from assay-based typing. The samples were drawn from the first 160 participants of the ongoing ImmuneRACE study and from some 1,300 subjects provided by 6 global collaborators. The research as a whole found: How much clinical and demographic metadata was included differed by source and by participant, and the metadata was provided uncurated.

The immunoSEQ Assay, a bias-controlled multiplex PCR, was used to amplify TCRbeta CDR3 regions from genomic DNA. The source study handled its data this way. The number of nucleated cells in each sample was estimated by amplification of reference gene primers within the assay. To quantify the absolute abundance of each unique TCRbeta CDR3 rearrangement, sequence reads were collapsed and filtered. Productive Simpson clonality was computed per sample as the square root of Simpson's diversity index over productive rearrangements. As stored in TCRdb, this immuneACCESS dataset retains in-frame rearrangements with V and J assigned. A fraction of the clones does not appear; measured against another copy, unresolved V genes explain less than half of the discrepancy, and the remainder lacks a known reason. D and trimming come from the DNA, and the V and J calls and clone size come from that table. A total of approximately 250,000 clones appear in this sample, roughly 81% of them only once. The ten largest account for about 0.93% of the sample.

Collaborating institutions collected whole blood in K2EDTA tubes following their own protocols. Collaborator samples were shipped for TCRbeta analysis as frozen whole blood, isolated PBMCs, or DNA extracted from either sample type. As regards this clone: Its recognized antigen is unknown. No base quality values were provided; no much bigger clone lies one nucleotide off.

Specimen: peripheral blood. The receptor's source is a man aged 35 to 55 with acute or convalescent COVID-19.

CDR3 protein: CSVETGVYGYTF. The DNA is as follows: TGCAGCGTTGAGACAGGGGTCTATGGCTACACCTTC. The chain is made from TRBV29-1 and TRBJ1-2, with TRBD1 matching 8 junction bases. From a lookup of the germline V gene, CDR1 and CDR2 are SQVTM and ANQGSEA. The cysteine opens and the phenylalanine closes a CDR3 of 12 amino acids. The read is trimmed to its CDR3 DNA, 36 bases read in frame from base 1. After removal of 3 bases from V and 4 bases from J, the junction retains 1 base not matched to a gene. Here the CDR3 is joined to the reference TRBV29-1 and TRBJ1-2 genes, and the full variable domain is: SAVISQKPSRDICQRGTSLTIQCQVDSQVTMMFWYRQQPGQSLTLIATANQGSEATYESGFVIDKFPISRPNLTFSTLTVSNMSPEDSSIYLCSVETGVYGYTFGSGTRLTVV.